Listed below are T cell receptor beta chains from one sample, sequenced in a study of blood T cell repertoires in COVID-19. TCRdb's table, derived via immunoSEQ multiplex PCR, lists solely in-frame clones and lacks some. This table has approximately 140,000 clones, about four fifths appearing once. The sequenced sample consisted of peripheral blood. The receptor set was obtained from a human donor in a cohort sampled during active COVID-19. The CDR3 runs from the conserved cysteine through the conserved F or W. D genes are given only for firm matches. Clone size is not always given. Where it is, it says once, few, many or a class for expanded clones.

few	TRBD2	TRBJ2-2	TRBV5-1	TGCGCCAGCAGCCCCCCCAATTTAGCGGGAACCGGGGAGCTGTTTTTT	CASSPPNLAGTGELFF
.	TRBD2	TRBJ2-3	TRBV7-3	TGTGCCAGCAGCCTTAGCGGGAGTGCAGATACGCAGTATTTT	CASSLSGSADTQYF
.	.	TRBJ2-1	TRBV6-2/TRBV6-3	TGTGCCAGCAGTTACACCAGGGGGCGGGCTAGCGGCCCCTACAATGAGCAGTTCTTC	CASSYTRGRASGPYNEQFF
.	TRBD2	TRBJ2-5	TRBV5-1	TGCGCCAGCAGTCCGCCGGGACTAGCGGGAGAGACCCAGTACTTC	CASSPPGLAGETQYF
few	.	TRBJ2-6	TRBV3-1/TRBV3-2	TGTGCCAGCAGCTCAGGGGCCTTCTTGACTTTC	CASSSGAFLTF
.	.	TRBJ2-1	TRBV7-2	TGTGCCAGCAGCTTAGGAGCAGCGGGTAATGAGCAGTTCTTC	CASSLGAAGNEQFF
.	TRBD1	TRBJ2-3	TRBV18	TGTGCCAGCTCACCGGGACAGGGTTCAGATACGCAGTATTTT	CASSPGQGSDTQYF
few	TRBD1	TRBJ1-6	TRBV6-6	TGTGCCAGCAGTTCTGGGACAGGTCAACCCCTCCACTTT	CASSSGTGQPLHF
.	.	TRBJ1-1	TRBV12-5	TGTGCTAGTGGTTTGGGACACAGGAACACTGAAGCTTTCTTT	CASGLGHRNTEAFF
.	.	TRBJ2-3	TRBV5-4	TGTGCCAGCAGCCACCCCTCGGAGGGAGATACGCAGTATTTT	CASSHPSEGDTQYF
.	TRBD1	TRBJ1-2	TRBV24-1	TGTGCCACCAGTGATTCCCAGGGGGCGGACTATGGCTACACCTTC	CATSDSQGADYGYTF
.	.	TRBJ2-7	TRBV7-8	TGTGCCAGCAGCCCGCGCTCCTACGAGCAGTACTTC	CASSPRSYEQYF
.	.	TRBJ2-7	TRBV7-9	TGTGCCAGCAGCTTATTGTCTTTGGGCGGAGGGGAGCAGTACTTC	CASSLLSLGGGEQYF
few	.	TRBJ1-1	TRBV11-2	TGTGCCAGCAGCTTAGAAAGGGGGGGGACTGTGAACACTGAAGCTTTCTTT	CASSLERGGTVNTEAFF
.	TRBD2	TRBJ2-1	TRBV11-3	TGTGCCAGCAGCCCACGGACCAGCGGGGGCAGTGAGCAGTTCTTC	CASSPRTSGGSEQFF
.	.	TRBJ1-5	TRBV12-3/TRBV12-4	TGTGCCAGCAGTTTAGGGGTAGCCCAGCCCCAGCATTTT	CASSLGVAQPQHF
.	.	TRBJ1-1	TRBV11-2	TGTGCCAGCAGCACTACAGGGATGGCGAACACTGAAGCTTTCTTT	CASSTTGMANTEAFF
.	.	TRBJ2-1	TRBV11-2	TGTGCCAGCAGCTCTCCCTTGGGGGGGCGAAACTACAATGAGCAGTTCTTC	CASSSPLGGRNYNEQFF
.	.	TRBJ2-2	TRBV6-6	TGTGCCAGCAGCCGACAGGTCGCGAACACCGGGGAGCTGTTTTTT	CASSRQVANTGELFF
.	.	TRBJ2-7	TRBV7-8	TGTGCCAGCAGCTTAGGGTACGGTACCTACGAGCAGTACTTC	CASSLGYGTYEQYF
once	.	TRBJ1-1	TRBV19	TGTGCCAGTAGTAAGCTGGGACTGGGGGGTACTGAAGCTTTCTTT	CASSKLGLGGTEAFF
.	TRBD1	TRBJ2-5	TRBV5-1	TGCGCCAGCAGAATTGGGACAGGGGCCCCAGAGACCCAGTACTTC	CASRIGTGAPETQYF
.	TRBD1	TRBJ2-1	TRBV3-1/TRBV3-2	TGTGCCAGCAGCCACAAAAAGATAGGGTGGGGACAGGGCTCCCATGAGCAGTTCTTC	CASSHKKIGWGQGSHEQFF
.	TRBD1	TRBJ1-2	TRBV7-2	TGTGCCAGCAGCTTACCCCAGGGGGGACATGGCTACACCTTC	CASSLPQGGHGYTF
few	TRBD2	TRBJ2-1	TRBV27	TGTGCCAGCAGTTTATCCCTCAGCGGGAGCCCAAACAATGAGCAGTTCTTC	CASSLSLSGSPNNEQFF
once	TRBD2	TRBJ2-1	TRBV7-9	TGTGCCAGCAGCTCCCCGACTAGCGGGAGGGCCCGGAATGAGCAGTTCTTC	CASSSPTSGRARNEQFF
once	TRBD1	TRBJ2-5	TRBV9	TGTGCCAGCAGACCGACAGGGGAAGAGACCCAGTACTTC	CASRPTGEETQYF
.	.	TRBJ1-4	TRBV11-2	TGTGCCAGCAGCCTACGGGAGAGTGAAAAACTGTTTTTT	CASSLRESEKLFF
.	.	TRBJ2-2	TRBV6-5	TGTGCCAGCAGTCTCGGACTTTCCACCGGGGAGCTGTTTTTT	CASSLGLSTGELFF
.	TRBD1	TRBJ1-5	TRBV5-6	TGTGCCAGCAGCTTCGGGACAGGGGGGTTCGGACAGCCCCAGCATTTT	CASSFGTGGFGQPQHF
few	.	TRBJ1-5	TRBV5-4	TGTGCCAGCAGCTTTGGTGGGGGGGACCTTTGGGGGCCCCAGCATTTT	CASSFGGGDLWGPQHF
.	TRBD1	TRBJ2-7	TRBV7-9	TGTGCCAGCAGCTTCTCAGGGGGATCGGTCGAGCAGTACTTC	CASSFSGGSVEQYF
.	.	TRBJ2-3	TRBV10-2	TGCGCCAGCAGTGTCGGGACTACAGATACGCAGTATTTT	CASSVGTTDTQYF
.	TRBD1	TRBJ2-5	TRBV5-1	TGCGCCAGCAGCTCGCGGACAGGAGAACAAGAGACCCAGTACTTC	CASSSRTGEQETQYF
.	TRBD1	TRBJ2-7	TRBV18	TGTGCCAGCTCACCCAGACAGGGGGCAGATGACGAGCAGTACTTC	CASSPRQGADDEQYF
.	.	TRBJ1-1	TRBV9	TGTGCCAGCAGCGGAACACAGGGTGTGAACACTGAAGCTTTCTTT	CASSGTQGVNTEAFF
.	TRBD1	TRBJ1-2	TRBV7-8	TGTGCCAGCAGCTTGCCAGGGGGCATCGATGGCTACACCTTC	CASSLPGGIDGYTF
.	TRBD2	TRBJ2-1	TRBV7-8	TGTGCCAGCATCAAGATACCGACTAGCGTGTACAATGAGCAGTTCTTC	CASIKIPTSVYNEQFF
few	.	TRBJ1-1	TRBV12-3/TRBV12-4	TGTGCCAGCACCTGGGGGGGGAACACTGAAGCTTTCTTT	CASTWGGNTEAFF
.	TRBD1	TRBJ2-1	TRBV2	TGTGCCAGCAGTGGACAGGGGGTGGGTAGTGAGCAGTTCTTC	CASSGQGVGSEQFF
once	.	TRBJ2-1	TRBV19	TGTGCCAGTAGTATAGCCATAGGAGGAGAGCAGTTCTTC	CASSIAIGGEQFF
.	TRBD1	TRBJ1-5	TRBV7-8	TGTGCCAGCAGCCCAGGACAGGGACAGCCCCAGCATTTT	CASSPGQGQPQHF
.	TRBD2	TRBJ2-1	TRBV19	TGTGCCAGTAGTATAGTAGGGACTAGCGGCTACAATGAGCAGTTCTTC	CASSIVGTSGYNEQFF
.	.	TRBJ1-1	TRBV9	TGTGCCAGCAGCGTGGAGTTGAACACTGAAGCTTTCTTT	CASSVELNTEAFF
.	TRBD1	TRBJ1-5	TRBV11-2	TGTGCCAGCAGCTTCCGAGGGGGCGGCAATCAGCCCCAGCATTTT	CASSFRGGGNQPQHF
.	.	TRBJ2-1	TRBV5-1	TGCGCCAGCAGCCCCAGGCCAGGGGACGAGAATGAGCAGTTCTTC	CASSPRPGDENEQFF
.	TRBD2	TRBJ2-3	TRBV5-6	TGTGCCAGCAGCTTCTATGGCGGGAGGGCCGCAGATACGCAGTATTTT	CASSFYGGRAADTQYF
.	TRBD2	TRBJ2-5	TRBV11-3	TGTGCCAGCAGCGTCCGGGGGGGTCTTGGTCAAGAGACCCAGTACTTC	CASSVRGGLGQETQYF
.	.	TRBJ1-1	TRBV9	TGTGCCAGCAGCACTACTTGGGAGAATGAAGCTTTCTTT	CASSTTWENEAFF
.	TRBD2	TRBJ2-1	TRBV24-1	TGTGCCACCAGTGACAACTTACTAGCGGCTACAACTGAGCAGTTCTTC	CATSDNLLAATTEQFF
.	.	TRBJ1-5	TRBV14	TGTGCCAGCAGCCTGGAGAATCAGCCCCAGCATTTT	CASSLENQPQHF
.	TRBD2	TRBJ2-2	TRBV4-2	TGTGCCAGCAGCTCTACGACTAGCGGGAGCGCCGGGGAGCTGTTTTTT	CASSSTTSGSAGELFF
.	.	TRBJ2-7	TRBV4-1	TGCGCCAGCAGCCAAGGATTGAGGTACGAGCAGTACTTC	CASSQGLRYEQYF
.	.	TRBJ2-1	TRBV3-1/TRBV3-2	TGTGCCAGCAGCCATCCCCCCGGCCGGGGTAGTGAGCAGTTCTTC	CASSHPPGRGSEQFF